Each of the 19 T cell receptor beta chains below was sequenced from the same sample in a study of T cells in localized non-small cell lung cancer. Profiling relied on immunoSEQ multiplex PCR, and the TCRdb table lists in-frame clones only, not all of them. The data show some 6,000 clones, over 40% seen once. The sample was lung tumor tissue, taken before any cancer treatment. These receptor sequences come from a woman between 35 and 70 years old with stage II squamous cell lung carcinoma.

This clone was seen a handful of times. The CDR3 DNA sequence: TGTGCCACCCGGGCGGGCGCCTACAATGAGCAGTTCTTC. This codes for CATRAGAYNEQFF. V usage is TRBV2 and J usage is TRBJ2-1, with a weak D call TRBD2 (5 bases). CDR1 and CDR2 (germline): SNHLY, FYNNEI. V was clipped by 10 bases and J by 2 bases, with 12 bases between them. The CDR3 covers 13 residues.

This clone has a single count. The genes are TRBV14 and TRBJ2-1; perhaps TRBD2 as D (6 bases). Germline CDR1 SGHDN, CDR2 FVKESK. This CDR3 has 13 amino acids. V was pared by 0 bases and J by 10 bases, with 10 bases between. The CDR3 bases are TGTGCCAGCAGCCAAGATCTAGCGCGAGAGCAGTTCTTC. As protein: CASSQDLAREQFF.

A few counts support this clone. V and J are TRBV19 and TRBJ1-1; 12 bases agree with TRBD1. CDR3 length: 17 amino acids. Per the germline V gene, CDR1 is LNHDA and CDR2 is SQIVND (reference sequence). The J segment lost 0 bases and the V segment lost 0 bases, leaving 2 bases of the junction unmatched. CDR3 DNA: TGTGCCAGTAGTATAGACGGGACAGGGGGCGTGAACACTGAAGCTTTCTTT. It yields the protein CASSIDGTGGVNTEAFF.

The rearrangement links TRBV19 to TRBJ2-7, with a weak D call TRBD2 (5 bases). Germline V gene data show CDR1 as LNHDA and CDR2 as SQIVND (reference sequence). The CDR3 extends over 13 amino acids. The ends were cut back, 5 bases at V and 2 bases at J, with 10 bases in the middle. CDR3 loop: CASSLGETYEQYF. The DNA of the CDR3 is TGTGCCAGTAGTCTCGGGGAAACCTACGAGCAGTACTTC. Based on the CDR3 plus reference TRBV19 and TRBJ2-7, the full variable domain is DGGITQSPKYLFRKEGQNVTLSCEQNLNHDAMYWYRQDPGQGLRLIYYSQIVNDFQKGDIAEGYSVSREKKESFPLTVTSAQKNPTAFYLCASSLGETYEQYFGPGTRLTVT.

The chain carries TRBV19 and TRBJ1-5, with TRBD1 identical over 8 bases. With 9 bases clipped from V and 9 bases from J, the junction kept 7 bases outside the gene matches. The germline V gene has CDR1 LNHDA and CDR2 SQIVND (reference sequence). The CDR3 runs to 12 residues. The CDR3 sequence: CASGQGGGPQHF. CDR3 DNA sequence: TGTGCCAGCGGACAGGGTGGTGGGCCCCAGCATTTT.

This clone was seen a handful of times. The chain joins TRBV15 to TRBJ2-7; the D is unclear. Deletions cut 0 bases from V and 3 bases from J, with 15 bases between. This CDR3 contains 16 residues. CDR1 LNHNV and CDR2 YYDKDF come from the germline V gene (reference sequence). CDR3 loop: CATSRDRSNSIYEQYF. CDR3 bases: TGTGCCACCAGCAGAGATCGGTCGAACAGCATCTACGAGCAGTACTTC.

This clone showed up just once. The V gene is TRBV14, the J gene TRBJ1-2, with TRBD1 matching over 7 bases. This CDR3 is 13 amino acids long. Germline V gene data show CDR1 as SGHDN and CDR2 as FVKESK. V trimming: 3 bases; J trimming: 4 bases; junction bases outside the gene matches: 2. CDR3: CASSQSGGYGYTF. As DNA, the CDR3 is TGTGCCAGCAGCCAGTCAGGGGGCTATGGCTACACCTTC. Full variable domain (remainder filled in from reference TRBV14 and TRBJ1-2): EAGVTQFPSHSVIEKGQTVTLRCDPISGHDNLYWYRRVMGKEIKFLLHFVKESKQDESGMPNNRFLAERTGGTYSTLKVQPAELEDSGVYFCASSQSGGYGYTFGSGTRLTVV.

This chain links TRBV28 with TRBJ1-1; 9 positions match TRBD1. The ends lost 5 bases at V and 8 bases at J; junction bases unmatched: 9. In germline, CDR1 is MDHEN, CDR2 SYDVKM. The CDR3 loop spans 14 amino acids. The CDR3 DNA follows: TGTGCCAGCAGTCCCACAGGGGGCGGGGGAGAAGCTTTCTTT. Translation: CASSPTGGGGEAFF.

By sample fraction, this clone is medium-sized (0.01 to 0.1%). The chain employs TRBV30 and TRBJ1-1; D call uncertain. CDR3 length equals 12 residues. The germline V gene has CDR1 GTSNPN and CDR2 SVGIG (reference sequence). Trimming removed 3 bases from V and 7 bases from J, with 12 bases in between. For the CDR3, the DNA is TGTGCCTGGAGGGCCCCCGCAAGTGAAGCTTTCTTT. It codes for CAWRAPASEAFF.

The V call is TRBV28, the J call TRBJ1-5, with a weak D call TRBD1 (5 bases). The CDR3 totals 16 residues. The V end lost 8 bases, the J end lost 4 bases, and 21 bases lay between the germline ends. Germline CDR1 is MDHEN and CDR2 is SYDVKM. CDR3 region: CASVPYRTRVNQPQHF. For the CDR3, the DNA is TGTGCCAGCGTTCCGTACAGGACACGCGTAAATCAGCCCCAGCATTTT.

The chain links TRBV9 to TRBJ1-3; D call uncertain. Trimming took off 4 bases at V and 3 bases at J, with 8 bases between the two ends. CDR1 and CDR2 from the germline V gene are SGDLS and YYNGEE. There are 13 residues in the CDR3. In DNA, the CDR3 is TGTGCCAGCAGCCTCCGGGATGGAAACACCATATATTTT. Its translation: CASSLRDGNTIYF.

This clone rates as medium-sized. The chain carries TRBV11-3 and TRBJ1-5, with D possibly matching TRBD1 (5 bases). Germline CDR1 SGHNT, CDR2 YENEEA. CDR3 length: 16 residues. Trimming removed 3 bases from V and 5 bases from J, with 17 bases in between. The CDR3 protein is CASSLGRGSRDQPQHF. CDR3 DNA sequence: TGTGCCAGCAGCTTGGGTCGGGGCTCTAGGGATCAGCCCCAGCATTTT.

This clone was found a few times. Other DNA sequences in the same sample also yield this CDR3. This chain connects TRBV18 to TRBJ1-1; D unclear. This CDR3 comprises 15 residues. Trimming left V 1 base short and J 0 bases short, with 9 bases between. Germline V CDR1 and CDR2: KGHSH, LQKENI. The CDR3 DNA reads as TGTGCCAGCTCACCACAGGGCAGTATGAACACTGAAGCTTTCTTT. It is translated as CASSPQGSMNTEAFF.

The chain is built from TRBV28 and TRBJ1-2, with D possibly TRBD1 on 5 matching bases. The CDR3 has 12 amino acids. Trimming left V 6 bases short and J 4 bases short, with 9 bases between. Germline assignment: CDR1 MDHEN and CDR2 SYDVKM. CDR3 residues: CASRGAGYGYTF. The CDR3 DNA is TGTGCCAGCAGAGGGGCGGGCTATGGCTACACCTTC.

This clone came up a few times. The V and J genes are TRBV7-5 and TRBJ2-1; the table's TRBD1 call for D was not verified on the DNA. TRBV7-5 is designated a pseudogene. The CDR3 runs to 15 residues. In DNA form, the CDR3 reads TGTGCCAGCAGCTCGGACAGGAGAAACTACAATGAGCAGTTCTTC. Protein: CASSSDRRNYNEQFF.

This clone has a handful of counts. This chain uses TRBV28 with TRBJ2-5, with unresolved D. The germline V gene encodes CDR1 MDHEN and CDR2 SYDVKM. This CDR3 is built from 14 residues. Trimming took 1 base from V and 8 from J, leaving 14 bases between them. For the CDR3, the DNA is TGTGCCAGCAGTTTATTGTCTCCCCCTGGAACCCAGTACTTC. Protein sequence: CASSLLSPPGTQYF.

The J gene is TRBJ2-7, the V gene TRBV18; 7 positions agree with TRBD2. The germline V gene has CDR1 KGHSH and CDR2 LQKENI. The CDR3 is made up of 12 amino acids. V was clipped by 3 bases and J by 6 bases; unmatched bases: 2. CDR3 DNA: TGTGCCAGCTCACCCGGACTAGGCGAGCAGTACTTC. Its translation: CASSPGLGEQYF.

This clone is large (0.1 to 1%) within its sample. J is TRBJ1-1 and V is TRBV25-1, with a tentative D call TRBD1 (5 bases). CDR3 length: 13 amino acids. Trimming cost V 2 bases and J 5 bases, with 9 bases left between them. CDR1 and CDR2 (germline): MGHDK, SYGVNS. The DNA of the CDR3 is TGTGCCAGCAGTGAACGGGGGAGGACTGAAGCTTTCTTT. Amino acid sequence: CASSERGRTEAFF.

The V call is TRBV9, the J call TRBJ1-5; 9 bases are shared with TRBD1. The CDR3 extends over 14 amino acids. Germline trimming cut 6 bases from V and 4 bases from J; bases unmatched to any gene: 5. Germline CDR1 reads SGDLS; CDR2 reads YYNGEE. The CDR3, as DNA: TGTGCCAGCAAACTGACAGGGGGTAATCAGCCCCAGCATTTT. Translating it yields CASKLTGGNQPQHF.